This T cell receptor (beta chain) was captured in a study of patients and donors after allogeneic stem cell transplantation. Trimming left V 2 bases short and J 5 bases short, with 9 bases between. The CDR3 is 13 amino acids. TCRdb re-called the RT-PCR reads through MiXCR, storing one row per CDR3 protein. The repertoire has some 230,000 distinct CDR3 sequences, less than 15% of them found once; the top ten carry around a tenth. The V and J genes are TRBV12-3 or TRBV12-4 and TRBJ2-5; unclear D gene. The sequence derives from a human donor who was either an allogeneic HSCT recipient or a stem cell or donor lymphocyte infusion donor (not recorded which). It is not recorded whose cells these are; they may come from a transplant donor. The specimen sequenced was blood, either unsorted or a sorted T cell fraction (not recorded which). CDR3 protein: CASSLKRLETQYF. The CDR3 DNA sequence: TGTGCCAGCAGTTTAAAACGACTGGAGACCCAGTACTTC.